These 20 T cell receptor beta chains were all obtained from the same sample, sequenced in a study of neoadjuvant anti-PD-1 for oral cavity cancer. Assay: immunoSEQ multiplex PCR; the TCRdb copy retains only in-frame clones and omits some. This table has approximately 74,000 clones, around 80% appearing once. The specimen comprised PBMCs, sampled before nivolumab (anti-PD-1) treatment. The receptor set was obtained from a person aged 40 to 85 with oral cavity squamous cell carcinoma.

The CDR3 here is CASSGYSVTYNEQFF. CDR3 DNA: TGTGCCAGCAGCGGTTATAGCGTGACCTACAATGAGCAGTTCTTC. The rearrangement links TRBV5-6 to TRBJ2-1; TRBD2 is a possible D gene (5 bases). Germline V gene lookup returns CDR1 SGHDT and CDR2 YYEEEE. There are 15 residues in the CDR3. V gave up 4 bases and J gave up 2 bases, with 13 bases separating them.

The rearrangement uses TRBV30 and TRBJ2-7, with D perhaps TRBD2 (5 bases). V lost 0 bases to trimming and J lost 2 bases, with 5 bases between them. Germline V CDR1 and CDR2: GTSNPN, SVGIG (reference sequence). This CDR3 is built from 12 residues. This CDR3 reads CAWSVLAYEQYF. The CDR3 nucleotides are TGTGCCTGGAGTGTACTAGCCTACGAGCAGTACTTC.

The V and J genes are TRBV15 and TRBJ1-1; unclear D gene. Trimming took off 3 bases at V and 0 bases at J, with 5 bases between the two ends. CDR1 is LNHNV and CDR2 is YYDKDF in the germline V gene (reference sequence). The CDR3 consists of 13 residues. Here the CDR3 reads CATSSIMNTEAFF. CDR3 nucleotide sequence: TGTGCCACCAGCAGCATAATGAACACTGAAGCTTTCTTT. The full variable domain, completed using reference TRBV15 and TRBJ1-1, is DAMVIQNPRYQVTQFGKPVTLSCSQTLNHNVMYWYQQKSSQAPKLLFHYYDKDFNNEADTPDNFQSRRPNTSFCFLDIRSPGLGDTAMYLCATSSIMNTEAFFGQGTRLTVV.

CDR3 region: CASMSNYGYTF. CDR3 nucleotide sequence: TGTGCCAGCATGTCTAACTATGGCTACACCTTC. J is TRBJ1-2 and V is TRBV27; D unclear. Trimming removed 7 bases at V and 0 bases at J, with 3 bases between. The germline V gene has CDR1 MNHEY and CDR2 SMNVEV (reference sequence). CDR3 length: 11 amino acids.

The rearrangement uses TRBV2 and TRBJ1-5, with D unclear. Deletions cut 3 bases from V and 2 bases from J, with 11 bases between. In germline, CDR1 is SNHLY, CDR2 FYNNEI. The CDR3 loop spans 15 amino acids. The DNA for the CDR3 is TGTGCCAGCAGTGATCCGCTCCAGGGCAATCAGCCCCAGCATTTT. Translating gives CASSDPLQGNQPQHF.

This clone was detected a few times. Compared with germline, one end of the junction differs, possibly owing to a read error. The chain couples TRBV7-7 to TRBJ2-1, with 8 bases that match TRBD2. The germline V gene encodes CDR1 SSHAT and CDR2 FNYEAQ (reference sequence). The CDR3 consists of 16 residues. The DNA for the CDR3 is TGTGCTAGCAGCTTGGAAGCGGGAGCCAGCTACAATGAGCAGTTCTTC. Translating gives CASSLEAGASYNEQFF.

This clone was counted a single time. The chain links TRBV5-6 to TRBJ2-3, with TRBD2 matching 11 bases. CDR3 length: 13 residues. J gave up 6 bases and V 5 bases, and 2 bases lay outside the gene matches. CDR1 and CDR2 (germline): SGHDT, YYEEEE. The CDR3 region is CASRGTSGDTQYF. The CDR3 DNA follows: TGTGCCAGCAGAGGGACTAGCGGCGATACGCAGTATTTT.

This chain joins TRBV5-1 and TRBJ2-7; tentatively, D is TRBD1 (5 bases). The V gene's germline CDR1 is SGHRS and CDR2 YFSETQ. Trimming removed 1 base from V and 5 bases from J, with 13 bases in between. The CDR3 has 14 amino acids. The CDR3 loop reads CASSLSDSRNEQYF. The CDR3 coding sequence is TGCGCCAGCAGCTTGTCCGACAGTAGAAACGAGCAGTACTTC.

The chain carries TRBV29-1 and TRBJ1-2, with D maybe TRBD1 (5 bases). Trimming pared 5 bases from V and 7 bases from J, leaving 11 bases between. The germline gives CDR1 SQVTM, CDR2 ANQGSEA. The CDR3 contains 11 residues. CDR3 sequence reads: CSVLTEGGYTF. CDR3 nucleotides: TGCAGCGTTTTGACAGAGGGTGGCTACACCTTC.

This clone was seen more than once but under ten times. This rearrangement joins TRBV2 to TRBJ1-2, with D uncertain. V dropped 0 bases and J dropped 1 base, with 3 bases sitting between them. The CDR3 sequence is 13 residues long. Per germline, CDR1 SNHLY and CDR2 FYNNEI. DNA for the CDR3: TGTGCCAGCAGTGAAGCGCGTAACTATGGCTACACCTTC. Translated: CASSEARNYGYTF.

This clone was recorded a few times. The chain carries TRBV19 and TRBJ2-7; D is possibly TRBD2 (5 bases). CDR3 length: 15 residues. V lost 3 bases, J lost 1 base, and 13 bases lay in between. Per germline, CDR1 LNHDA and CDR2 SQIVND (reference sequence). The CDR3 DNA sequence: TGTGCCAGTAGTATCGCCTCTAGCAGTTCCTACGAGCAGTACTTC. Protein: CASSIASSSSYEQYF.

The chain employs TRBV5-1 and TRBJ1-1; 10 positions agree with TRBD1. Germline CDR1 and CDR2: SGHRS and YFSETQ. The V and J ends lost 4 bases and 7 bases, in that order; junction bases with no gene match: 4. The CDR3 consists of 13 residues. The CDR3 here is CASSPGTGVEAFF. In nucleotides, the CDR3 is TGCGCCAGCAGCCCCGGGACAGGGGTTGAAGCTTTCTTT.

CDR3 region: CASSFEMNTEAFF. The CDR3 DNA reads TGTGCCAGCAGCTTCGAGATGAACACTGAAGCTTTCTTT. The chain joins TRBV7-3 to TRBJ1-1; no definite D call. This CDR3 is built from 13 residues. The V end was cut by 3 bases, the J end by 0 bases, with 5 bases between. Germline V CDR1 and CDR2: SGHTA, FQGTGA. The full variable domain, its missing parts supplied by reference TRBV7-3 and TRBJ1-1, is GAGVSQTPSNKVTEKGKYVELRCDPISGHTALYWYRQSLGQGPEFLIYFQGTGAADDSGLPNDRFFAVRPEGSVSTLKIQRTERGDSAVYLCASSFEMNTEAFFGQGTRLTVV.

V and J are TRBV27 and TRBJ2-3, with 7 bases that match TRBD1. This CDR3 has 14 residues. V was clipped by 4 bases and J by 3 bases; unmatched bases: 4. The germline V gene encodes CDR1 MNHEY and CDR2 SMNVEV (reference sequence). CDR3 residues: CASSYMTGTDTQYF. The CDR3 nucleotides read TGTGCCAGCAGTTACATGACAGGGACAGATACGCAGTATTTT.

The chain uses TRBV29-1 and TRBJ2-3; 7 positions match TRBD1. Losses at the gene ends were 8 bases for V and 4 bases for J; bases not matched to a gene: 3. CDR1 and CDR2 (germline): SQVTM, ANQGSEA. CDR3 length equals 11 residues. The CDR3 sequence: CSTDRADTQYF. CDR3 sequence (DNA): TGCAGCACAGACAGGGCAGATACGCAGTATTTT.

CDR3 bases: TGCGCCAGCAGCTTGGCAGGTACGCAAGAGACCCAGTACTTC. Translation gives CASSLAGTQETQYF. This chain links TRBV5-1 with TRBJ2-5; D remains ambiguous. The germline V gene encodes CDR1 SGHRS and CDR2 YFSETQ. The CDR3 has 14 residues. V shed 0 bases and J shed 2 bases, with 8 bases lying between them.

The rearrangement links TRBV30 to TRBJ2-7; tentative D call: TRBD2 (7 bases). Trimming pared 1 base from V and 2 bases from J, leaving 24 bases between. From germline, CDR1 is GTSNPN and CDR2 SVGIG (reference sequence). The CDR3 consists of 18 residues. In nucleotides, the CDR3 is TGTGCCTGGAGTGGGCCGAGGGGGAGGGCAATTACTACCTACGAGCAGTACTTC. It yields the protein CAWSGPRGRAITTYEQYF. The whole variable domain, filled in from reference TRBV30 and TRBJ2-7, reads SQTIHQWPATLVQPVGSPLSLECTVEGTSNPNLYWYRQAAGRGLQLLFYSVGIGQISSEVPQNLSASRPQDRQFILSSKKLLLSDSGFYLCAWSGPRGRAITTYEQYFGPGTRLTVT.

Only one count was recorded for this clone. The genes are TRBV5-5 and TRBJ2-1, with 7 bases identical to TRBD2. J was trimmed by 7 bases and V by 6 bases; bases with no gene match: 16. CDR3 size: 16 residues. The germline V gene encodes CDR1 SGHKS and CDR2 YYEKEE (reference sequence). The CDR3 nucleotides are TGTGCCAGCATTAACCTCGGGGGGAGGGCCATAAATGAGCAGTTCTTC. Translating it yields CASINLGGRAINEQFF.

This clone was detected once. CDR3 sequence (DNA): TGTGCCAGTAGTTGGGGGACAGGGTATCAGCCCCAGCATTTT. As protein: CASSWGTGYQPQHF. The chain employs TRBV19 and TRBJ1-5, with 9 positions matching TRBD1. V dropped 5 bases and J dropped 5; count of bases not matched to a gene: 4. Germline CDR1 is LNHDA and CDR2 is SQIVND (reference sequence). This CDR3 comprises 14 residues.

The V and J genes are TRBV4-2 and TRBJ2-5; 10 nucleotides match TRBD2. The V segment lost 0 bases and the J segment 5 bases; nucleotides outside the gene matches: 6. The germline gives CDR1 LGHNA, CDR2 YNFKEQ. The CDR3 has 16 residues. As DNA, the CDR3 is TGTGCCAGCAGCCAAGACCTACTAGCGGGAAAGGAGACCCAGTACTTC. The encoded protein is CASSQDLLAGKETQYF.